Presented here are 18 T cell receptor beta chains from one specimen sequenced in a study of Ad26.COV2.S vaccination and SARS-CoV-2 variants. This table comes from immunoSEQ multiplex PCR, and its TCRdb copy is limited to in-frame clones, with some not included. The sample lists hundreds of thousands of clones; roughly 91% were seen once. The treatment was: some 20 received Ad26.COV2.S at low or high dose, single or two shots; a few received placebo; per-sample allocation not given. All samples were drawn on day 63, counting from the first vaccine or placebo injection. The sample here was peripheral blood, taken in a trial of Ad26.COV2.S vaccine versus placebo. All receptors come from a person between 18 and 65 years old who received the Ad26.COV2.S COVID-19 vaccine or a placebo.

The chain recombines TRBV7-6 with TRBJ2-5; D gene uncertain. Trimming shortened V by 0 bases and J by 5 bases, and 10 bases separated the two germline ends. CDR1 is SGHVS, CDR2 FNYEAQ, per germline. CDR3 size: 14 residues. The CDR3 DNA reads TGTGCCAGCAGCTTAGCGCGCAGCAGGGAGACCCAGTACTTC. Its translation is CASSLARSRETQYF.

The rearrangement links TRBV5-1 to TRBJ2-1; 9 bases are shared with TRBD1. CDR3 length: 15 amino acids. Germline V gives CDR1 SGHRS, CDR2 YFSETQ. V lost 3 bases and J lost 6; bases outside the gene matches: 7. This chain's CDR3 is CASSWGTGQTNEQFF. In DNA, the CDR3 is TGCGCCAGCAGCTGGGGGACAGGGCAGACCAATGAGCAGTTCTTC.

This clone has just a few counts. The chain joins TRBV6-2 or TRBV6-3 to TRBJ2-7; possibly TRBD1 for D (6 bases). V was clipped by 4 bases and J by 2 bases, with 12 bases between them. Germline lookup yields CDR1 MNHEY and CDR2 SVGEGT. The CDR3 has 14 amino acids. The chain's CDR3 is CASSSHGTPYEQYF. The CDR3 region has the DNA TGTGCCAGCAGTTCTCACGGGACACCCTACGAGCAGTACTTC.

This clone was picked up a small number of times. The V call is TRBV10-1, the J call TRBJ2-2; D remains ambiguous. Trimming removed 4 bases from V and 6 bases from J, with 3 bases in between. The CDR3 runs to 11 residues. CDR1 and CDR2 from the germline V gene are WNHNN and SYGVQD (reference sequence). The CDR3 sequence: CASSAAGELFF. In DNA, the CDR3 is TGCGCCAGCAGTGCGGCCGGGGAGCTGTTTTTT.

This clone was seen a single time. The V and J genes are TRBV28 and TRBJ1-2; D gene unclear. There are 14 residues in the CDR3. The ends were cut back, 7 bases at V and 0 bases at J, with 12 bases in the middle. CDR1 is MDHEN, CDR2 SYDVKM, per germline. The CDR3 loop is CASTDGIPNYGYTF. As DNA, the CDR3 is TGTGCCAGCACCGACGGAATCCCTAACTATGGCTACACCTTC.

As DNA, the CDR3 is TGTGCCAGCAGCCATGATTTCCGAGACACTGAAGCTTTCTTT. Translation: CASSHDFRDTEAFF. The chain recombines TRBV3-1 (or the pseudogene TRBV3-2) with TRBJ1-1, with no clear D. Germline lookup yields CDR1 LGHDT and CDR2 YNNKEL (reference sequence). Trimming cost V 3 bases and J 3 bases, with 11 bases left between them. The CDR3 consists of 14 residues.

V usage is TRBV28 and J usage is TRBJ1-1; D uncertain. Germline-derived CDR1 and CDR2 are MDHEN and SYDVKM. The CDR3 runs to 15 residues. The ends were cut back, 4 bases at V and 3 bases at J, with 15 bases in the middle. This CDR3 reads CASSSYSLGYTEAFF. Written as DNA, the CDR3 is TGTGCCAGCAGTTCGTACAGCCTTGGATACACTGAAGCTTTCTTT.

This chain connects TRBV5-1 to TRBJ2-3; possible D gene TRBD2, 5 bases. The germline CDR1 and CDR2 sequences are SGHRS and YFSETQ. The CDR3 length is 14 residues. V was cut by 5 bases and J by 5 bases, with 15 bases left in between. This CDR3 reads CASRRGRGEDTQYF. The CDR3 DNA reads as TGCGCCAGCAGACGAGGGCGCGGTGAAGATACGCAGTATTTT.

V gene TRBV4-3 combines with J gene TRBJ2-7, with D tentatively TRBD2 (6 bases). The CDR3 spans 14 residues. Germline V gives CDR1 LGHNA, CDR2 YSLEER. Trimming removed 0 bases from V and 4 bases from J, with 10 bases in between. In nucleotides, the CDR3 is TGCGCCAGCAGCCAAGATAGGAGCGGGTACGAGCAGTACTTC. Amino acid sequence: CASSQDRSGYEQYF.

This clone has just one count. V is TRBV4-3 and J is TRBJ1-1; 8 bases fit TRBD1. The ends lost 4 bases at V and 1 base at J; junction bases unmatched: 8. CDR3 length: 16 amino acids. Germline V gene lookup returns CDR1 LGHNA and CDR2 YSLEER. CDR3 bases: TGCGCCAGCAGCCGACCCTTAGGGACAGGGAACACTGAAGCTTTCTTT. Its translation: CASSRPLGTGNTEAFF.

J is TRBJ2-5 and V is TRBV3-1 (or the pseudogene TRBV3-2); D gene uncertain. This CDR3 spans 14 amino acids. The germline gives CDR1 LGHDT, CDR2 YNNKEL (reference sequence). Trimming stripped 1 base from V and 2 bases from J, with 8 bases between. Here the CDR3 reads CASSQGLGQETQYF. The CDR3 DNA reads as TGTGCCAGCAGCCAAGGGCTGGGGCAAGAGACCCAGTACTTC.

This clone has ten or more counts. The chain carries TRBV6-2 or TRBV6-3 and TRBJ2-1; D not resolved. The germline gives CDR1 MNHEY, CDR2 SVGEGT. CDR3 length equals 13 residues. The V end lost 4 bases, the J end lost 9 bases, and 13 bases lay between the germline ends. In DNA, the CDR3 is TGTGCCAGCAGTTTTCAGAGTGAGAGTGAGCAGTTCTTC. Protein product: CASSFQSESEQFF.

The CDR3 here is CASSYRENTEAFF. In DNA form, the CDR3 reads TGCGCCAGCAGCTACAGGGAGAACACTGAAGCTTTCTTT. This chain connects TRBV5-1 to TRBJ1-1, with TRBD1 as a possible D gene (6 bases). The CDR3 totals 13 residues. V lost 3 bases to trimming and J lost 1 base, with 7 bases between them. The germline V gene has CDR1 SGHRS and CDR2 YFSETQ. Full variable domain (remainder filled in from reference TRBV5-1 and TRBJ1-1): KAGVTQTPRYLIKTRGQQVTLSCSPISGHRSVSWYQQTPGQGLQFLFEYFSETQRNKGNFPGRFSGRQFSNSRSEMNVSTLELGDSALYLCASSYRENTEAFFGQGTRLTVV.

This chain connects TRBV4-1 to TRBJ1-5, with TRBD1 as a possible D gene (5 bases). The CDR3 is 18 residues long. Germline V gene data show CDR1 as MGHRA and CDR2 as YSYEKL. V was clipped by 1 base and J by 2 bases, with 18 bases between them. The CDR3 loop is CASSQGGSGVRGNQPQHF. In nucleotides, the CDR3 is TGCGCCAGCAGCCAAGGGGGTTCGGGAGTCAGGGGCAATCAGCCCCAGCATTTT.

The rearrangement uses TRBV6-5 and TRBJ1-1; no reliable D call. The CDR3 consists of 12 residues. The germline gives CDR1 MNHEY, CDR2 SVGAGI. V was cut by 8 bases and J by 10 bases, with 17 bases left in between. CDR3 amino acids: CASWAVGFRAFF. The CDR3 bases are TGTGCCAGCTGGGCCGTAGGGTTTAGAGCTTTCTTT.

Regarding this clone: In the same sample, other DNA sequences code for this CDR3. V and J are TRBV13 and TRBJ2-7, with D unresolved. Germline V CDR1 and CDR2: PRHDT, FYEKMQ (reference sequence). The CDR3 has 13 residues. Trimming took off 0 bases at V and 4 bases at J, with 7 bases between the two ends. Here the CDR3 reads CASSLGQLYEQYF. CDR3 nucleotides: TGTGCCAGCAGCTTAGGTCAGCTGTACGAGCAGTACTTC.

This sequence joins TRBV11-2 and TRBJ2-1; TRBD2 matches at 9 bases. CDR1 and CDR2 (germline): SGHAT, FQNNGV. Trimming at V came to 4 bases and at J to 9 bases, leaving 13 bases not matched to a gene. The length of the CDR3 is 16 residues. CDR3 coding DNA: TGTGCCAGCAGCTCGTCCCCTGCGGGAGGGCCCCGTGAGCAGTTCTTC. It is translated as CASSSSPAGGPREQFF.

The V gene is TRBV27, the J gene TRBJ2-2, with D unresolved. This CDR3 spans 15 amino acids. V gave up 2 bases and J gave up 0 bases, with 7 bases separating them. CDR1 and CDR2 from the germline V gene are MNHEY and SMNVEV (reference sequence). In nucleotides, the CDR3 is TGTGCCAGCAGTTTACACGTACCGAACACCGGGGAGCTGTTTTTT. Translating gives CASSLHVPNTGELFF.